These T cell receptor beta chains were read from a single sample in a study of shared clonotypes between healthy human individuals. Produced via immunoSEQ multiplex PCR; TCRdb's table is partial and in-frame only. The table shows 600,000 or so clones, with 95% to 98% occurring only once. Source material: naive CD8+ T cells sorted from blood. The receptors were sampled from a man younger than 45 in good health. The CDR3 runs from the conserved cysteine through the conserved F or W. Each record gives: CDR3 DNA, CDR3 protein, D gene, clone size, J gene, V gene. A D gene is named only where the DNA matches it firmly. The size of a clone is reported for some rows only, either as once, few or many, or as a class for expanded clones.

cdr3_nt: TGCGCCAGCAGCTCTGAACAGGGAACTAGCGCTGAAAAACTGTTTTTT; cdr3_aa: CASSSEQGTSAEKLFF; d_call: .; clone_size: .; j_call: TRBJ1-4; v_call: TRBV5-1
cdr3_nt: TGTGCCAGCAGTGAAGAGTGGATTTACTCTGGAAACACCATATATTTT; cdr3_aa: CASSEEWIYSGNTIYF; d_call: .; clone_size: .; j_call: TRBJ1-3; v_call: TRBV6-1
cdr3_nt: TGTGCCAGCAGCACCTACGATCGAAATGAGCAGTTCTTC; cdr3_aa: CASSTYDRNEQFF; d_call: .; clone_size: .; j_call: TRBJ2-1; v_call: TRBV11-3
cdr3_nt: TGTGCCATCAGTGGGCGGTTACAGGGGGTGAACACTGAAGCTTTCTTT; cdr3_aa: CAISGRLQGVNTEAFF; d_call: TRBD1; clone_size: .; j_call: TRBJ1-1; v_call: TRBV10-3
cdr3_nt: TGCGCCAGCAGCCAAGTTGGGCAGGGACCCTACAATGAGCAGTTCTTC; cdr3_aa: CASSQVGQGPYNEQFF; d_call: .; clone_size: .; j_call: TRBJ2-1; v_call: TRBV4-1
cdr3_nt: TGTGCCAGCAACCACCCGGTGGGCACCGGGGAGCTGTTTTTT; cdr3_aa: CASNHPVGTGELFF; d_call: .; clone_size: once; j_call: TRBJ2-2; v_call: TRBV5-5
cdr3_nt: TGCAGCGTTCAAGGGACTAGCCGACCTAGTAACAATGAGCAGTTCTTC; cdr3_aa: CSVQGTSRPSNNEQFF; d_call: TRBD2; clone_size: once; j_call: TRBJ2-1; v_call: TRBV29-1
cdr3_nt: TGCGCCAGCAGCCCGGATGGTGGATTTAGCTCCTACGAGCAGTACTTC; cdr3_aa: CASSPDGGFSSYEQYF; d_call: .; clone_size: once; j_call: TRBJ2-7; v_call: TRBV4-1
cdr3_nt: TGTGCTAGCAGTAGAAGCGGGAGTGCTATCGGGGAGCTGTTTTTT; cdr3_aa: CASSRSGSAIGELFF; d_call: TRBD2; clone_size: .; j_call: TRBJ2-2; v_call: TRBV7-7
cdr3_nt: TGTGCCAGCAGCTTCGGGACAGGGCAAAACGAGCAGTACTTC; cdr3_aa: CASSFGTGQNEQYF; d_call: TRBD1; clone_size: .; j_call: TRBJ2-7; v_call: TRBV5-5
cdr3_nt: TGTGCCAGCAGTGTGGCGGCAGCGGGGGCCAACGTCCTGACTTTC; cdr3_aa: CASSVAAAGANVLTF; d_call: .; clone_size: .; j_call: TRBJ2-6; v_call: TRBV6-5
cdr3_nt: TGCAGCGCTGCCGGGACAGGGGGCGACGAGCAGTACTTC; cdr3_aa: CSAAGTGGDEQYF; d_call: TRBD1; clone_size: .; j_call: TRBJ2-7; v_call: TRBV29-1
cdr3_nt: TGTGCCAGCAGACCTGACAGGGCAGGGAGCACAGATACGCAGTATTTT; cdr3_aa: CASRPDRAGSTDTQYF; d_call: TRBD1; clone_size: once; j_call: TRBJ2-3; v_call: TRBV5-4
cdr3_nt: TGTGCCAGCAGCCCAGAGGGGGAGACCCAGTACTTC; cdr3_aa: CASSPEGETQYF; d_call: .; clone_size: .; j_call: TRBJ2-5; v_call: TRBV11-3
cdr3_nt: TGCGCCAGCAGCCAAGATCAGGGGTACTACGAGCAGTACTTC; cdr3_aa: CASSQDQGYYEQYF; d_call: .; clone_size: .; j_call: TRBJ2-7; v_call: TRBV4-3
cdr3_nt: TGTGCCAGCTCACCCGTGGGAGGCCCGACGGATACGCAGTATTTT; cdr3_aa: CASSPVGGPTDTQYF; d_call: .; clone_size: .; j_call: TRBJ2-3; v_call: TRBV18
cdr3_nt: TGTGCCACCAGCAGAGGAGGCGGGGGAACCTACGAGCAGTACTTC; cdr3_aa: CATSRGGGGTYEQYF; d_call: TRBD2; clone_size: .; j_call: TRBJ2-7; v_call: TRBV15
cdr3_nt: TGTGCCAGCAGTGAACTGGGGGAGACGTACGAGCAGTACTTC; cdr3_aa: CASSELGETYEQYF; d_call: .; clone_size: .; j_call: TRBJ2-7; v_call: TRBV6-1
cdr3_nt: TGTGCCAGCAGTCCCGGGACTAGCGGGAGATTCCCCTACGAGCAGTACTTC; cdr3_aa: CASSPGTSGRFPYEQYF; d_call: TRBD2; clone_size: .; j_call: TRBJ2-7; v_call: TRBV28
cdr3_nt: TGTGCCAGCAGCTCCCCCGGGCAGGGTAGCGTAGAGACCCAGTACTTC; cdr3_aa: CASSSPGQGSVETQYF; d_call: .; clone_size: .; j_call: TRBJ2-5; v_call: TRBV5-5
cdr3_nt: TGTGCCAGCAGCCTCTTGGCGGGAGCAAGCTCCTACGAGCAGTACTTC; cdr3_aa: CASSLLAGASSYEQYF; d_call: TRBD2; clone_size: .; j_call: TRBJ2-7; v_call: TRBV7-8
cdr3_nt: TGTGCCAGCAGCCCGGGGAGCGGCCCTTCGTTTGCCGATGAGCAGTTCTTC; cdr3_aa: CASSPGSGPSFADEQFF; d_call: .; clone_size: .; j_call: TRBJ2-1; v_call: TRBV7-9
cdr3_nt: TGTGCCAGCAGTTTATCGTTGGACCCTCAATGGGGCGAGCAGTACTTC; cdr3_aa: CASSLSLDPQWGEQYF; d_call: .; clone_size: .; j_call: TRBJ2-7; v_call: TRBV27
cdr3_nt: TGCGCCAGCAGCCAAGTTGGGACTAGCGCGACCTACGAGCAGTACTTC; cdr3_aa: CASSQVGTSATYEQYF; d_call: TRBD2; clone_size: .; j_call: TRBJ2-7; v_call: TRBV4-1
cdr3_nt: TGTGCCAGCAGCTTAGGCCCCCCCGCGGGGATTAACTATGGCTACACCTTC; cdr3_aa: CASSLGPPAGINYGYTF; d_call: .; clone_size: once; j_call: TRBJ1-2; v_call: TRBV13
cdr3_nt: TGTGCCAGCAGCCTAACCCAGTGGAAGGACAGGGGAGATGGCTACACCTTC; cdr3_aa: CASSLTQWKDRGDGYTF; d_call: TRBD1; clone_size: .; j_call: TRBJ1-2; v_call: TRBV7-9
cdr3_nt: TGCGCCAGCAGCCAAGAAGGAATAAGCAATGGCTACACCTTC; cdr3_aa: CASSQEGISNGYTF; d_call: .; clone_size: .; j_call: TRBJ1-2; v_call: TRBV4-1
cdr3_nt: TGTGCCAGCAGGTGGCTAGCGGTCCCCTCCTACGAGCAGTACTTC; cdr3_aa: CASRWLAVPSYEQYF; d_call: TRBD2; clone_size: .; j_call: TRBJ2-7; v_call: TRBV27
cdr3_nt: TGTGCCAGCAGGGAAGACAGGGGTTGGAACACTGAAGCTTTCTTT; cdr3_aa: CASREDRGWNTEAFF; d_call: TRBD1; clone_size: .; j_call: TRBJ1-1; v_call: TRBV6-1
cdr3_nt: TGCGCCAGCAGCCCTGCCGTCAGAGCCTACGAGCAGTACTTC; cdr3_aa: CASSPAVRAYEQYF; d_call: .; clone_size: .; j_call: TRBJ2-7; v_call: TRBV4-1
cdr3_nt: TGTGCCAGCAGCTTTAGCGGGAGTTCTTACGAGCAGTACTTC; cdr3_aa: CASSFSGSSYEQYF; d_call: TRBD2; clone_size: .; j_call: TRBJ2-7; v_call: TRBV5-6
cdr3_nt: TGTGCCGTCCCCAAACAGTCGAACACCGGGGAGCTGTTTTTT; cdr3_aa: CAVPKQSNTGELFF; d_call: .; clone_size: .; j_call: TRBJ2-2; v_call: TRBV19
cdr3_nt: TGTGCCAGCTCACCCGACAGCTCTGGAAACACCATATATTTT; cdr3_aa: CASSPDSSGNTIYF; d_call: .; clone_size: .; j_call: TRBJ1-3; v_call: TRBV18
cdr3_nt: TGTGCCAGCAGCTCCGGGACAGGGACCTACGAGCAGTACTTC; cdr3_aa: CASSSGTGTYEQYF; d_call: TRBD1; clone_size: .; j_call: TRBJ2-7; v_call: TRBV7-8
cdr3_nt: TGTGCCAGCAGCTTTCCCCTAGCGGGAGTGACAGATACGCAGTATTTT; cdr3_aa: CASSFPLAGVTDTQYF; d_call: TRBD2; clone_size: .; j_call: TRBJ2-3; v_call: TRBV7-9
cdr3_nt: TGTGCCAGCAGTTCCGACAGCTACGAGCAGTACTTC; cdr3_aa: CASSSDSYEQYF; d_call: .; clone_size: few; j_call: TRBJ2-7; v_call: TRBV28
cdr3_nt: TGTGCCAGCAGCCCACCGGGAGGTCCTGGTGGTCTGGGTGAGCAGTTCTTC; cdr3_aa: CASSPPGGPGGLGEQFF; d_call: TRBD2; clone_size: once; j_call: TRBJ2-1; v_call: TRBV11-2
cdr3_nt: TGTGCCAGCAGTTACGGTACTTTCGGTCAGCCCCAGCATTTT; cdr3_aa: CASSYGTFGQPQHF; d_call: .; clone_size: once; j_call: TRBJ1-5; v_call: TRBV6-5
cdr3_nt: TGTGCCAGCAGCTTGGCAAATCTCGGGGAGACCCAGTACTTC; cdr3_aa: CASSLANLGETQYF; d_call: .; clone_size: .; j_call: TRBJ2-5; v_call: TRBV11-2
cdr3_nt: TGTGCCAGCAGCTTAGCAGTGAACGAGCAGTACTTC; cdr3_aa: CASSLAVNEQYF; d_call: .; clone_size: .; j_call: TRBJ2-7; v_call: TRBV7-9
cdr3_nt: TGTGCCAGCAGCTGGTCTAGCGGCAAGAGCACAGATACGCAGTATTTT; cdr3_aa: CASSWSSGKSTDTQYF; d_call: TRBD2; clone_size: once; j_call: TRBJ2-3; v_call: TRBV13
cdr3_nt: TGTGCCATCAGTGAGAAGGGAATTCAGCCCCAGCATTTT; cdr3_aa: CAISEKGIQPQHF; d_call: .; clone_size: once; j_call: TRBJ1-5; v_call: TRBV10-3